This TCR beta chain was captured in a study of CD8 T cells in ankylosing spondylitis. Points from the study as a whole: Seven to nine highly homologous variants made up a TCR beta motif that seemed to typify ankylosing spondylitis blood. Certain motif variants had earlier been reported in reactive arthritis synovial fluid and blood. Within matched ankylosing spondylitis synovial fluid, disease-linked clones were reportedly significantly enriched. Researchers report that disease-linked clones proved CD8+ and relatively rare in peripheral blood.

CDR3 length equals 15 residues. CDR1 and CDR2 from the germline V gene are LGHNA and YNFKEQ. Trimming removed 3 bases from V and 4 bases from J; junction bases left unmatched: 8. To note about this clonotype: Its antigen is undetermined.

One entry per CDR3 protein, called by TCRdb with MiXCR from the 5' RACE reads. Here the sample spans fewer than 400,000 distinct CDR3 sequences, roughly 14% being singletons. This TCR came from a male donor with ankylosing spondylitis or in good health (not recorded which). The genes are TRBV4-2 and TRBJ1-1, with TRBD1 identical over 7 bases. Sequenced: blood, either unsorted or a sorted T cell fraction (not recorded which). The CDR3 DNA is TGTGCCAGCAGCCATGAGACAGGGCCGGGCACTGAAGCTTTCTTT. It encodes CASSHETGPGTEAFF.